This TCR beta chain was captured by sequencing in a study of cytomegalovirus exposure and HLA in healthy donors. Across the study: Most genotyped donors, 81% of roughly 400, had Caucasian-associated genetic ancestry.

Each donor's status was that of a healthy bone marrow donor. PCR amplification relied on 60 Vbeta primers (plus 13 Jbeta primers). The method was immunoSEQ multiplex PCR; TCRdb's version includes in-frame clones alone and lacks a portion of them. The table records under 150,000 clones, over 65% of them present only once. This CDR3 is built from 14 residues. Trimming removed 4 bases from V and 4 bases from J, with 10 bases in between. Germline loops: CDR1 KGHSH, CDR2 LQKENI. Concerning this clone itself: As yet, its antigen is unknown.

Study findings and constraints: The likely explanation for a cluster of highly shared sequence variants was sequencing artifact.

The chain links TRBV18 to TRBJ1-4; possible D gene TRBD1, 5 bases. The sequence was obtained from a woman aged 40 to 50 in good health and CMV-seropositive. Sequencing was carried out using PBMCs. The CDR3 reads CASSLAGRNEKLFF. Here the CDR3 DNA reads TGTGCCAGCTCACTGGCAGGGCGTAATGAAAAACTGTTTTTT.